Listed below are T cell receptor beta chains from one sample, sequenced in a study of T cell responses to AZD1222 COVID-19 vaccine. Produced via immunoSEQ multiplex PCR; TCRdb's table is partial and in-frame only. The sample shows 90,000 to 120,000 clones, roughly 85% of them seen only once. Here the sequenced sample was peripheral blood, taken 28 days after the second AZD1222 dose. The receptors derive from an adult who received the AZD1222 COVID-19 vaccine. Both conserved end residues are part of each CDR3. Each record gives: V gene, CDR3 protein.

TRBV19	CASSTRDSYGYTF
TRBV11-2	CASSLGAGYGTGELFF
TRBV4-1	CASSQAGTLNGYTF
TRBV24-1	CATSDRGSYEQYF
TRBV11-2	CANAQGLVGYEQYF
TRBV19	CASSIWGPNTGELFF
TRBV28	CASSLFRLNTGELFF
TRBV6-5	CASSYAGTSGTNEQFF
TRBV5-4	CASSLGRNEQFF
TRBV7-3	CASSFSSANTGELFF
TRBV6-5	CASSNRAGTGELFF
TRBV11-2	CASSLSGQLTGKSPLHF
TRBV4-2	CASSQEIGDGYTF
TRBV4-1	CASSPKAGLAGKGGYNEQFF
TRBV28	CASSLRGSYEQYF